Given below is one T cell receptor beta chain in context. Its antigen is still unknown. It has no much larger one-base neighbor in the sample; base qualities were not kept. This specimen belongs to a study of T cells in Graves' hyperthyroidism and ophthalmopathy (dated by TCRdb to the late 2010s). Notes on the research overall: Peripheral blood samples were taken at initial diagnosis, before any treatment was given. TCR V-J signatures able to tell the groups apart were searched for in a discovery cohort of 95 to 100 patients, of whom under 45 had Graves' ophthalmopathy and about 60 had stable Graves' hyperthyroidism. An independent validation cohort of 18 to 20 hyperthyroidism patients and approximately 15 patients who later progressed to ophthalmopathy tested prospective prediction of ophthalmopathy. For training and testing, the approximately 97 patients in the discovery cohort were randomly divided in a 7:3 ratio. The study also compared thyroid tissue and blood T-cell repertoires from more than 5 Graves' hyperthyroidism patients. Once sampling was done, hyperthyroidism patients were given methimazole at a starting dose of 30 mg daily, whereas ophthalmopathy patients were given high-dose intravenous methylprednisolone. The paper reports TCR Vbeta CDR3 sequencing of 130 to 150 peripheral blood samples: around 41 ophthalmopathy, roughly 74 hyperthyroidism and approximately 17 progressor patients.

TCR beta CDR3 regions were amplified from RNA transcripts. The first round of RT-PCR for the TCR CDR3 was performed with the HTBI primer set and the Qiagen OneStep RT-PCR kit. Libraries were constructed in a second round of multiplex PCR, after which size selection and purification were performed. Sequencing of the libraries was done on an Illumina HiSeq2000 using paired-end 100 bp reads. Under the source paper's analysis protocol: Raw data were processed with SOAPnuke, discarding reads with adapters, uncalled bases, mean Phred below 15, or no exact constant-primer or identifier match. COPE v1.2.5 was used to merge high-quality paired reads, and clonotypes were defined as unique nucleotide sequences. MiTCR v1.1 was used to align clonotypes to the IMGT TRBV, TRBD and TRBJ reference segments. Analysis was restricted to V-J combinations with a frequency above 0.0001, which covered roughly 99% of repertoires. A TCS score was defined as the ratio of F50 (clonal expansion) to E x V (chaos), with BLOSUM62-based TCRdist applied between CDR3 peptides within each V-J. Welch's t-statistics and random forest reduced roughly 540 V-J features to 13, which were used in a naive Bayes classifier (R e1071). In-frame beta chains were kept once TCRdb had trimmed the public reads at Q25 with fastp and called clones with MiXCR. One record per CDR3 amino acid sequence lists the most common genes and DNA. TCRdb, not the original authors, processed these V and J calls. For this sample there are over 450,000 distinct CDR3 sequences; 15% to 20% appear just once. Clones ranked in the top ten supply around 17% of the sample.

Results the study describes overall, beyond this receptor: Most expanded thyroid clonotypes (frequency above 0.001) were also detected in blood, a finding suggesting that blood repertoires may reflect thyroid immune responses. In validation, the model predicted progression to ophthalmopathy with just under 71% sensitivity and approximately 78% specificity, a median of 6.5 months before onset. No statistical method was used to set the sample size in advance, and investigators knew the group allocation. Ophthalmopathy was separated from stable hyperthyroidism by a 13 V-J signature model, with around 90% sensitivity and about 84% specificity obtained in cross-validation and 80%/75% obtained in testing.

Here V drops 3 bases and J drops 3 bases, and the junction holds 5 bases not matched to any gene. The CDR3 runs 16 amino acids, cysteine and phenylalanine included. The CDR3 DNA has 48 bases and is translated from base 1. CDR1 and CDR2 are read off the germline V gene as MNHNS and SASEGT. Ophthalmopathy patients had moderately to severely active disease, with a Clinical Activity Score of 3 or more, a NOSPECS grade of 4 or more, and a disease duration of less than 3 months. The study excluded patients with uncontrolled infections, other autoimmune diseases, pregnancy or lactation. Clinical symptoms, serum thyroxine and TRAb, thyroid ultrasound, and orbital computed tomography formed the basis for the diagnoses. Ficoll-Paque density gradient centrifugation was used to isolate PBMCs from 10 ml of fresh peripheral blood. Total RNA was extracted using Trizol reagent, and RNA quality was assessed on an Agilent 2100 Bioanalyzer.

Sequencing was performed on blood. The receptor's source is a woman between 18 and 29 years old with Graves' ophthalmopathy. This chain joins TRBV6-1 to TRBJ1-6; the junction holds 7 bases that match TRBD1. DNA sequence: TGTGCCAGCAGTGATGAGACAGGGCTCTATAATTCACCCCTCCACTTT. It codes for CASSDETGLYNSPLHF.